A selection of T cell receptor beta chains follows, all from one sample in a study of blood T cell repertoires in COVID-19. Data came from immunoSEQ multiplex PCR; TCRdb stores just in-frame clones and leaves some out. The sample shows 200,000 to 250,000 clones, 90% of them seen only once. Source material: PBMCs or T cells enriched from blood (not recorded which). The source of these receptors is a man younger than 40 who had been exposed to COVID-19. The CDR3 runs from the conserved cysteine through the conserved F or W. Each record gives: clone size, J gene, V gene, D gene, CDR3 protein, CDR3 DNA. A D gene is named only where the DNA matches it firmly. Only part of the rows carry a size: once, few, many, or a class if the clone is expanded.

clone_size: NA; j_call: TRBJ2-2; v_call: TRBV30; d_call: TRBD2; cdr3_aa: CAWSLRLAGSTGELFF; cdr3_nt: TGTGCCTGGAGTCTTAGGCTAGCGGGAAGCACCGGGGAGCTGTTTTTT
clone_size: NA; j_call: TRBJ2-2; v_call: TRBV27; d_call: TRBD1; cdr3_aa: CASRWDRDTGELFF; cdr3_nt: TGTGCCAGCAGATGGGACAGGGACACCGGGGAGCTGTTTTTT
clone_size: NA; j_call: TRBJ1-4; v_call: TRBV23-1; d_call: NA; cdr3_aa: CASSQYATLGGQANEKLFF; cdr3_nt: TGCGCCAGCAGTCAATATGCCACCCTGGGGGGGCAGGCTAATGAAAAACTGTTTTTT
clone_size: NA; j_call: TRBJ1-6; v_call: TRBV5-1; d_call: NA; cdr3_aa: CASSPPGRTPLHF; cdr3_nt: TGCGCCAGCAGCCCCCCGGGGAGGACACCCCTCCACTTT
clone_size: NA; j_call: TRBJ1-2; v_call: TRBV5-1; d_call: NA; cdr3_aa: CASSLEDPTGGYTF; cdr3_nt: TGCGCCAGCAGCTTAGAGGATCCCACGGGGGGCTACACCTTC
clone_size: NA; j_call: TRBJ2-1; v_call: TRBV4-1; d_call: TRBD2; cdr3_aa: CASSPSSSLAGGRVEQFF; cdr3_nt: TGCGCCAGCAGCCCCTCCTCCTCTCTAGCGGGGGGGCGGGTGGAGCAGTTCTTC
clone_size: NA; j_call: TRBJ2-7; v_call: TRBV19; d_call: TRBD1; cdr3_aa: CASSIVGQGTYEQYF; cdr3_nt: TGTGCCAGTAGTATAGTGGGACAGGGAACCTACGAGCAGTACTTC
clone_size: NA; j_call: TRBJ1-4; v_call: TRBV11-2; d_call: TRBD1; cdr3_aa: CASSGQGLQKLFF; cdr3_nt: TGTGCCAGCAGCGGACAGGGTTTGCAAAAACTGTTTTTT
clone_size: NA; j_call: TRBJ2-7; v_call: TRBV3-1/TRBV3-2; d_call: NA; cdr3_aa: CASSQDGDYEQYF; cdr3_nt: TGTGCCAGCAGCCAAGATGGAGACTACGAGCAGTACTTC
clone_size: once; j_call: TRBJ1-3; v_call: TRBV11-2; d_call: NA; cdr3_aa: CASTPTTSGNTIYF; cdr3_nt: TGTGCCAGCACCCCCACTACTTCTGGAAACACCATATATTTT
clone_size: NA; j_call: TRBJ1-1; v_call: TRBV14; d_call: NA; cdr3_aa: CASSQYARKAFF; cdr3_nt: TGTGCCAGCAGCCAATATGCGAGGAAAGCTTTCTTT
clone_size: NA; j_call: TRBJ1-5; v_call: TRBV7-2; d_call: NA; cdr3_aa: CASSLEGSRPQHF; cdr3_nt: TGTGCCAGCAGCTTGGAGGGAAGTAGGCCCCAGCATTTT
clone_size: NA; j_call: TRBJ2-7; v_call: TRBV27; d_call: NA; cdr3_aa: CASSFSSAYEQYF; cdr3_nt: TGTGCCAGCAGTTTTTCGTCAGCCTACGAGCAGTACTTC
clone_size: NA; j_call: TRBJ2-3; v_call: TRBV7-6; d_call: NA; cdr3_aa: CASSLARTDTQYF; cdr3_nt: TGTGCCAGCAGCTTAGCGAGGACAGATACGCAGTATTTT
clone_size: few; j_call: TRBJ1-1; v_call: TRBV4-1; d_call: NA; cdr3_aa: CASSQDREREAFF; cdr3_nt: TGCGCCAGCAGCCAAGATAGGGAGAGGGAAGCTTTCTTT
clone_size: once; j_call: TRBJ2-7; v_call: TRBV7-9; d_call: NA; cdr3_aa: CASSLERGGLYF; cdr3_nt: TGTGCCAGCAGCTTAGAGAGGGGGGGCTTATACTTC
clone_size: NA; j_call: TRBJ1-2; v_call: TRBV2; d_call: TRBD1; cdr3_aa: CASNRDRGNYGYTF; cdr3_nt: TGTGCCAGCAACCGGGACAGGGGCAACTATGGCTACACCTTC
clone_size: NA; j_call: TRBJ1-6; v_call: TRBV7-2; d_call: TRBD1; cdr3_aa: CASSVTSGQPLGSPLHF; cdr3_nt: TGTGCCAGCAGCGTAACCTCGGGACAGCCACTGGGTTCACCCCTCCACTTT
clone_size: NA; j_call: TRBJ2-2; v_call: TRBV11-2; d_call: TRBD2; cdr3_aa: CASSLGLAGVINTGELFF; cdr3_nt: TGTGCCAGCAGCTTAGGTCTAGCGGGGGTCATTAACACCGGGGAGCTGTTTTTT
clone_size: NA; j_call: TRBJ2-7; v_call: TRBV4-1; d_call: NA; cdr3_aa: CASRHQQGGWYEQYF; cdr3_nt: TGCGCCAGCAGACATCAACAGGGGGGGTGGTACGAGCAGTACTTC
clone_size: NA; j_call: TRBJ1-2; v_call: TRBV18; d_call: NA; cdr3_aa: CASSPAQGIDYGYTF; cdr3_nt: TGTGCCAGCTCACCTGCCCAGGGGATCGATTATGGCTACACCTTC
clone_size: NA; j_call: TRBJ1-4; v_call: TRBV5-1; d_call: NA; cdr3_aa: CASSLIPRQTGREEKLFF; cdr3_nt: TGCGCCAGCAGCTTGATCCCAAGGCAAACAGGGAGGGAGGAAAAACTGTTTTTT
clone_size: NA; j_call: TRBJ1-5; v_call: TRBV28; d_call: NA; cdr3_aa: CASSNGGRQPQHF; cdr3_nt: TGTGCCAGCAGTAACGGGGGGCGTCAGCCCCAGCATTTT
clone_size: NA; j_call: TRBJ2-1; v_call: TRBV6-5; d_call: NA; cdr3_aa: CASSPSTGTFSEQFF; cdr3_nt: TGTGCCAGCAGCCCCTCAACAGGTACCTTTTCTGAGCAGTTCTTC
clone_size: NA; j_call: TRBJ1-4; v_call: TRBV6-6; d_call: NA; cdr3_aa: CASSAQQGTNEKLFF; cdr3_nt: TGTGCCAGCAGTGCTCAACAGGGTACTAATGAAAAACTGTTTTTT
clone_size: NA; j_call: TRBJ2-7; v_call: TRBV11-3; d_call: NA; cdr3_aa: CASRGGDTYEQYF; cdr3_nt: TGTGCCAGCAGAGGGGGAGACACCTACGAGCAGTACTTC
clone_size: NA; j_call: TRBJ2-5; v_call: TRBV4-1; d_call: TRBD2; cdr3_aa: CASSQGDLAGGPLWETQYF; cdr3_nt: TGCGCCAGCAGCCAAGGAGATTTAGCGGGGGGGCCTTTGTGGGAGACCCAGTACTTC
clone_size: NA; j_call: TRBJ1-4; v_call: TRBV7-2; d_call: NA; cdr3_aa: CASSLGGMSEKLFF; cdr3_nt: TGTGCCAGCAGCTTAGGAGGGATGAGTGAAAAACTGTTTTTT
clone_size: NA; j_call: TRBJ2-7; v_call: TRBV4-2; d_call: TRBD2; cdr3_aa: CASSQDGAGGGAYEQYF; cdr3_nt: TGTGCCAGCAGCCAAGATGGGGCCGGGGGGGGTGCCTACGAGCAGTACTTC
clone_size: once; j_call: TRBJ2-2; v_call: TRBV5-1; d_call: TRBD1; cdr3_aa: CASARQGSTGELFF; cdr3_nt: TGCGCCAGCGCGAGACAGGGCAGCACCGGGGAGCTGTTTTTT
clone_size: NA; j_call: TRBJ2-3; v_call: TRBV9; d_call: NA; cdr3_aa: CASSPQTGTDTQYF; cdr3_nt: TGTGCCAGCAGCCCCCAGACTGGCACAGATACGCAGTATTTT
clone_size: once; j_call: TRBJ2-5; v_call: TRBV7-9; d_call: TRBD1; cdr3_aa: CASSRGQGHQETQYF; cdr3_nt: TGTGCCAGCAGCAGGGGACAGGGCCACCAAGAGACCCAGTACTTC
clone_size: NA; j_call: TRBJ1-3; v_call: TRBV5-1; d_call: NA; cdr3_aa: CASRPGSGNTIYF; cdr3_nt: TGCGCCAGCAGGCCAGGGTCTGGAAACACCATATATTTT
clone_size: NA; j_call: TRBJ2-2; v_call: TRBV7-3; d_call: NA; cdr3_aa: CASSQVQNTGELFF; cdr3_nt: TGTGCCAGCAGCCAGGTCCAGAACACCGGGGAGCTGTTTTTT
clone_size: NA; j_call: TRBJ2-2; v_call: TRBV30; d_call: TRBD1; cdr3_aa: CAWSATGVGELFF; cdr3_nt: TGTGCCTGGAGTGCTACAGGGGTCGGGGAGCTGTTTTTT
clone_size: NA; j_call: TRBJ2-5; v_call: TRBV9; d_call: TRBD2; cdr3_aa: CASRVGGGQGPETQYF; cdr3_nt: TGTGCCAGCCGCGTCGGGGGGGGGCAGGGCCCAGAGACCCAGTACTTC
clone_size: NA; j_call: TRBJ1-3; v_call: TRBV5-1; d_call: NA; cdr3_aa: CASSLVGATSGNTIYF; cdr3_nt: TGCGCCAGCAGCTTGGTTGGGGCTACCTCTGGAAACACCATATATTTT
clone_size: NA; j_call: TRBJ1-1; v_call: TRBV5-5; d_call: NA; cdr3_aa: CASSLEGAMNTEAFF; cdr3_nt: TGTGCCAGCAGCTTGGAGGGAGCAATGAACACTGAAGCTTTCTTT
clone_size: few; j_call: TRBJ2-1; v_call: TRBV7-6; d_call: TRBD2; cdr3_aa: CASSLVRGGDNEQFF; cdr3_nt: TGTGCCAGCAGCTTAGTTCGGGGGGGTGACAATGAGCAGTTCTTC
clone_size: once; j_call: TRBJ2-7; v_call: TRBV28; d_call: TRBD1; cdr3_aa: CASSSRTGEGAEQYF; cdr3_nt: TGTGCCAGCAGTTCCAGGACAGGGGAGGGGGCCGAGCAGTACTTC
clone_size: NA; j_call: TRBJ2-7; v_call: TRBV5-6; d_call: NA; cdr3_aa: CASSIGRGYYEQYF; cdr3_nt: TGTGCCAGCAGCATCGGGCGGGGCTACTACGAGCAGTACTTC
clone_size: NA; j_call: TRBJ1-6; v_call: TRBV30; d_call: TRBD1; cdr3_aa: CAWRTGDSPLHF; cdr3_nt: TGTGCCTGGAGGACAGGGGATTCACCCCTCCACTTT
clone_size: NA; j_call: TRBJ2-7; v_call: TRBV5-6; d_call: NA; cdr3_aa: CASSFATVSYYEQYF; cdr3_nt: TGTGCCAGCAGCTTTGCCACGGTAAGCTACTACGAGCAGTACTTC
clone_size: once; j_call: TRBJ2-1; v_call: TRBV29-1; d_call: TRBD2; cdr3_aa: CSAKRASGGIEQFF; cdr3_nt: TGCAGCGCAAAGCGGGCGAGCGGGGGCATTGAGCAGTTCTTC
clone_size: NA; j_call: TRBJ2-1; v_call: TRBV25-1; d_call: NA; cdr3_aa: CASSDPPRDEQFF; cdr3_nt: TGTGCCAGCAGTGATCCCCCGCGGGATGAGCAGTTCTTC
clone_size: NA; j_call: TRBJ1-3; v_call: TRBV27; d_call: TRBD1; cdr3_aa: CASRDRSRGNTIYF; cdr3_nt: TGTGCCAGCAGGGACAGGAGCAGAGGAAACACCATATATTTT